The clone carrying this T cell receptor beta chain has ten or more counts. Its specificity is unknown. These data originate in a study of T-cell reconstitution after alpha-beta-depleted transplantation in children. Points from the study as a whole: Reportedly, alpha-beta T cells present about two months post-transplant originated from several hundred expanded clones of graft origin. Where some patients showed high TCRbeta diversity at day 60, it came from recipient T cells and thymic progenitors that had survived. A year had passed since transplant, and T-cell counts and diversity by then came mostly from newly produced T cells.

Germline values: CDR1 SGHRS, CDR2 YFSETQ. This CDR3 has 16 amino acids. V gave up 2 bases and J gave up 2 bases, with 14 bases separating them. A TCRbeta library incorporating unique molecular identifiers was prepared. TCRdb fed the PCR reads into MiXCR, producing one record per CDR3 protein. The sample yields 600,000 to 800,000 distinct CDR3 sequences, about 12% seen once. The chain joins TRBV5-1 to TRBJ2-1; D perhaps matches TRBD2 (6 bases). The clonotype originates from a girl aged 2 to 9 with congenital amegakaryocytic thrombocytopenia, due to receive a stem cell transplant. Sequencing was performed on PBMCs, taken before TCRalphabeta/CD19-depleted stem cell transplant. The CDR3 region has the DNA TGCGCCAGCAGCTTTCTTGGAGGGGCCCCCTACAATGAGCAGTTCTTC. Its translation is CASSFLGGAPYNEQFF.